This T cell receptor (beta chain) was identified in a study of cytomegalovirus exposure and HLA in healthy donors. Measured with immunoSEQ multiplex PCR; TCRdb has only the in-frame clones, and not every one. The data show about 130,000 clones, around 92% seen once. V trimming: 1 base; J trimming: 0 bases; junction bases outside the gene matches: 10. The germline V gene encodes CDR1 MDHEN and CDR2 SYDVKM. The CDR3 covers 18 residues. V gene TRBV28 combines with J gene TRBJ2-3, with 7 nucleotides matching TRBD1. Sequencing input: PBMCs. This sequence originates from a man aged 30 to 39 in good health and CMV-seronegative. CDR3 DNA: TGTGCCAGCAGTTTATTCCCCCCACAGGGGCCCAGCACAGATACGCAGTATTTT. It codes for CASSLFPPQGPSTDTQYF.